The 31 T cell receptor beta chains in this list originate from one sample, sequenced in a study of blood T cell repertoires in COVID-19. Sequencing was performed with immunoSEQ multiplex PCR; in TCRdb, only in-frame clones are kept and a portion is missing. The sample includes 190,000 or so clones, 86% of them seen just once. The sample taken for sequencing was PBMCs or T cells enriched from blood (not recorded which). The receptors here all came from a young woman who had been exposed to COVID-19.

The chain has TRBV30 and TRBJ1-1; possible D gene TRBD1, 5 bases. V lost 3 bases and J 1 base, leaving 15 bases between the germline ends. Germline CDR1 reads GTSNPN; CDR2 reads SVGIG (reference sequence). This CDR3 is built from 15 residues. The CDR3 loop reads CAWSKEAGQNTEAFF. CDR3 sequence (DNA): TGTGCCTGGAGCAAAGAGGCGGGGCAGAACACTGAAGCTTTCTTT.

The chain couples TRBV2 to TRBJ1-1, with D perhaps TRBD1 (5 bases). The CDR3 loop spans 14 amino acids. V was shortened by 8 bases and J by 1 base, with 14 bases between the two germline ends. Germline V CDR1 and CDR2: SNHLY, FYNNEI. DNA for the CDR3: TGTGCCAGCTCAGGGATAATTGGGAACACTGAAGCTTTCTTT. It is translated as CASSGIIGNTEAFF.

This chain joins TRBV9 and TRBJ1-5, with D perhaps matching TRBD1 (6 bases). The CDR3 contains 15 residues. The V gene's germline CDR1 is SGDLS and CDR2 YYNGEE. The V gene lost 5 bases and the J gene lost 3 bases, with 15 bases spanning the gap. CDR3 nucleotides: TGTGCCAGCAGTCGCTCGGGACAAACCAATCAGCCCCAGCATTTT. Protein: CASSRSGQTNQPQHF.

This rearrangement joins TRBV5-5 to TRBJ1-2; 10 bases fit TRBD1. V was pared by 2 bases and J by 6 bases, with 7 bases of the junction left unmatched. In germline, CDR1 is SGHKS, CDR2 YYEKEE (reference sequence). This CDR3 is 15 amino acids long. The CDR3 region is CASSFSGTGANGYTF. The CDR3 bases are TGTGCCAGCAGCTTCTCAGGGACAGGGGCAAATGGCTACACCTTC.

This chain links TRBV10-2 with TRBJ1-1; the D gene is possibly TRBD1 (5 bases). Per germline, CDR1 WSHSY and CDR2 SAAADI. The ends were cut back, 8 bases at V and 6 bases at J, with 13 bases in the middle. The CDR3 contains 12 residues. CDR3 sequence: CASLSRAAEAFF. The DNA for the CDR3 is TGCGCCAGCCTATCCAGGGCGGCTGAAGCTTTCTTT.

The rearrangement uses TRBV9 and TRBJ1-2; 8 nucleotides match TRBD1. J gave up 7 bases and V 3 bases, and 11 bases lay outside the gene matches. Germline assignment: CDR1 SGDLS and CDR2 YYNGEE. CDR3 length equals 15 residues. CDR3 loop: CASSGRDRSWGGYTF. The CDR3 DNA is TGTGCCAGCAGCGGAAGGGACAGGTCATGGGGTGGCTACACCTTC.

The genes are TRBV12-5 and TRBJ1-4; no definite D call. Trimming cost V 6 bases and J 0 bases, with 11 bases left between them. The germline V gene encodes CDR1 LGHNT and CDR2 FRNRAP. The CDR3 runs 15 residues. Here the CDR3 DNA reads TGTGCTAGTGGGAGTCGAGAGACAACTAATGAAAAACTGTTTTTT. It specifies CASGSRETTNEKLFF.

In this sample, this clone turned up once. The CDR3 coding sequence is TGCGCCAGCAGCACCTTACTAGCGGGGGGGCCGAGCGGGGAGCTGTTTTTT. It yields the protein CASSTLLAGGPSGELFF. The chain joins TRBV5-1 to TRBJ2-2, with 13 bases that match TRBD2. Germline CDR1 and CDR2: SGHRS and YFSETQ. Trimming removed 4 bases from V and 7 bases from J; junction bases left unmatched: 10. The CDR3 length is 17 residues.

This clone showed up just a few times. The chain recombines TRBV6-5 with TRBJ2-1, with 8 bases lining up with TRBD2. Losses at the gene ends were 7 bases for V and 0 bases for J; bases not matched to a gene: 2. This CDR3 contains 14 residues. From germline, CDR1 is MNHEY and CDR2 SVGAGI. CDR3 bases: TGTGCCAGCAACGGGGGGGCCTCCTACAATGAGCAGTTCTTC. Its translation: CASNGGASYNEQFF.

This clone was picked up a small number of times. V and J are TRBV7-9 and TRBJ2-1; 8 bases match TRBD2. The junction had 4 bases not matched to a gene; V was cut back by 5 bases and J by 1 base. This CDR3 region has 15 residues. Germline V gives CDR1 SEHNR, CDR2 FQNEAQ (reference sequence). DNA for the CDR3: TGTGCCAGCAGCCCGGGGGGGCCGTCCTACAATGAGCAGTTCTTC. It yields the protein CASSPGGPSYNEQFF.

This chain joins TRBV29-1 and TRBJ1-4; possible D gene TRBD1, 5 bases. The V and J ends lost 7 bases and 0 bases respectively, with 12 bases between them. The CDR3 totals 14 residues. In germline, CDR1 is SQVTM, CDR2 ANQGSEA. The CDR3 here is CSGRGSATNEKLFF. CDR3 nucleotides: TGCAGCGGGAGGGGTTCCGCAACTAATGAAAAACTGTTTTTT.

The chain carries TRBV6-5 and TRBJ2-7; 8 bases line up with TRBD1. V lost 0 bases, J lost 2 bases, and 3 bases stayed unmatched. The CDR3 spans 15 residues. Germline CDR1 reads MNHEY; CDR2 reads SVGAGI. The CDR3 DNA reads as TGTGCCAGCAGTTACTCGACACAGGGGGCCTACGAGCAGTACTTC. Translated, it gives CASSYSTQGAYEQYF.

The rearrangement links TRBV9 to TRBJ1-2; D perhaps matches TRBD1 (5 bases). The CDR3 extends over 16 amino acids. V lost 3 bases, J lost 3 bases, and 18 bases lay in between. The germline gives CDR1 SGDLS, CDR2 YYNGEE. The CDR3, as DNA: TGTGCCAGCAGCGCCCTCGTGGGGACTAAATACTATGGCTACACCTTC. Its protein product is CASSALVGTKYYGYTF.

This clone was seen a single time. This chain joins TRBV6-4 and TRBJ1-5; D may be TRBD1 (6 bases). V was shortened by 3 bases and J by 9 bases, with 18 bases between the two germline ends. Germline CDR1 MRHNA, CDR2 SNTAGT. The CDR3 has 15 residues. The CDR3 DNA reads as TGTGCCAGCAGTGAAGAGGGACACGGGCCATGGCCCCAGCATTTT. This encodes CASSEEGHGPWPQHF.

The chain uses TRBV19 and TRBJ1-2, with a weak D call TRBD1 (5 bases). The V end lost 1 base, the J end lost 1 base, and 10 bases lay between the germline ends. The CDR3 length is 15 residues. Germline V lookup: CDR1 LNHDA, CDR2 SQIVND (reference sequence). CDR3 region: CASSIGDSDNYGYTF. CDR3 nucleotides: TGTGCCAGTAGTATAGGAGACAGTGATAACTATGGCTACACCTTC.

This clone has just a few counts. The chain employs TRBV7-2 and TRBJ1-4; D is unclear. Germline assignment: CDR1 SGHTA and CDR2 FQGNSA. This CDR3 has 13 amino acids. V shed 5 bases and J shed 10 bases, with 14 bases lying between them. The CDR3 nucleotides read TGTGCCAGCAGCACCATGCGGGGAGTAAAACTGTTTTTT. Translation gives CASSTMRGVKLFF.

V and J are TRBV19 and TRBJ1-2; D remains unclear. Germline V gene data show CDR1 as LNHDA and CDR2 as SQIVND (reference sequence). CDR3 length equals 11 residues. Trimming took 4 bases from V and 6 from J, leaving 6 bases between them. The CDR3 DNA follows: TGTGCCAGTAGTACCGCGGATGGCTACACCTTC. The encoded protein is CASSTADGYTF. Filled out from reference TRBV19 and TRBJ1-2, the complete variable domain reads DGGITQSPKYLFRKEGQNVTLSCEQNLNHDAMYWYRQDPGQGLRLIYYSQIVNDFQKGDIAEGYSVSREKKESFPLTVTSAQKNPTAFYLCASSTADGYTFGSGTRLTVV.

CDR3 amino acids: CAITQGGGAEAFF. The CDR3, as DNA: TGTGCCATCACCCAGGGTGGGGGGGCTGAAGCTTTCTTT. The rearrangement uses TRBV10-3 and TRBJ1-1; D perhaps matches TRBD1 (5 bases). Germline V CDR1 and CDR2: ENHRY, SYGVKD. V was clipped by 7 bases and J by 6 bases, with 15 bases between them. The CDR3 is 13 amino acids.

The table lists this clone with a few counts. This chain connects TRBV7-2 to TRBJ1-3; 10 bases fit TRBD1. CDR1 and CDR2 (germline): SGHTA, FQGNSA. CDR3 length: 16 amino acids. With 5 bases clipped from V and 3 bases from J, the junction kept 7 bases outside the gene matches. CDR3 residues: CASSRRDRGFGNTIYF. Written as DNA, the CDR3 is TGTGCCAGCAGCAGACGGGACAGGGGATTTGGAAACACCATATATTTT.

The chain has TRBV27 and TRBJ1-2; 8 bases agree with TRBD1. Germline-derived CDR1 and CDR2 are MNHEY and SMNVEV (reference sequence). V lost 4 bases and J lost 8; bases outside the gene matches: 3. The CDR3 extends over 12 amino acids. The CDR3 nucleotides are TGTGCCAGCAGTTCAAACAGGGGGGGCTACACCTTC. Residues: CASSSNRGGYTF.

The chain couples TRBV3-1 (or the pseudogene TRBV3-2) to TRBJ2-2; 9 nucleotides match TRBD1. Germline CDR1 is LGHDT and CDR2 is YNNKEL (reference sequence). Trimming at V came to 1 base and at J to 12 bases, leaving 6 bases not matched to a gene. This CDR3 region has 14 residues. Here the CDR3 DNA reads TGTGCCAGCAGCCAAGGTGGGGGACAGGGAAAGCTGTTTTTT. Its translation is CASSQGGGQGKLFF.

In nucleotides, the CDR3 is TGCGCCAGCAGTGGGGCTAGGGGAGATACGCAGTATTTT. This gives the protein CASSGARGDTQYF. V is TRBV10-1 and J is TRBJ2-3, with D possibly being TRBD1 (5 bases). The V and J ends lost 4 bases and 5 bases respectively, with 10 bases between them. The CDR3 is 13 amino acids. In germline, CDR1 is WNHNN, CDR2 SYGVQD (reference sequence).

For this clone: This sample includes further DNA sequences coding for the same CDR3. V is TRBV6-5 and J is TRBJ2-7; 7 bases align to TRBD1. The CDR3 is 13 amino acids. From germline, CDR1 is MNHEY and CDR2 SVGAGI. V lost 5 bases to trimming and J lost 3 bases; unmatched junction nucleotides: 4. CDR3 coding DNA: TGTGCCAGCAGTCTGACAGGGAGCTACGAGCAGTACTTC. It yields the protein CASSLTGSYEQYF.

This clone is a singleton in its sample. The chain links TRBV5-4 to TRBJ1-1, with D tentatively TRBD1 (5 bases). V gave up 4 bases and J gave up 6 bases, with 16 bases separating them. The length of the CDR3 is 14 residues. Germline lookup yields CDR1 SGHNT and CDR2 YYREEE (reference sequence). CDR3: CASSIRVEVAEAFF. CDR3 nucleotide sequence: TGTGCCAGCAGCATCAGGGTTGAAGTGGCTGAAGCTTTCTTT.

The chain employs TRBV2 and TRBJ2-1; D unresolved. The germline CDR1 and CDR2 sequences are SNHLY and FYNNEI. CDR3 length equals 14 residues. V shed 7 bases and J shed 7 bases, with 17 bases lying between them. For the CDR3, the DNA is TGTGCCAGCATCATTCCCCAGTCGAGGAATGAGCAGTTCTTC. It encodes CASIIPQSRNEQFF.

J is TRBJ2-1 and V is TRBV3-1 (or the pseudogene TRBV3-2); 11 bases map to TRBD2. Germline trimming cut 0 bases from V and 7 bases from J; bases unmatched to any gene: 2. The CDR3 loop spans 15 amino acids. Germline V gene data show CDR1 as LGHDT and CDR2 as YNNKEL (reference sequence). CDR3 protein: CASSQELAGENEQFF. CDR3 sequence (DNA): TGTGCCAGCAGCCAAGAACTAGCGGGGGAAAATGAGCAGTTCTTC.

The chain combines TRBV4-2 with TRBJ2-2, with 7 bases lining up with TRBD2. The V segment lost 3 bases and the J segment 2 bases; nucleotides outside the gene matches: 6. The V gene's germline CDR1 is LGHNA and CDR2 YNFKEQ. This CDR3 contains 16 residues. The CDR3 here is CASSHPGLTNTGELFF. CDR3 nucleotides: TGTGCCAGCAGCCATCCGGGACTAACTAACACCGGGGAGCTGTTTTTT.

The rearrangement uses TRBV7-3 and TRBJ1-4; tentative D call: TRBD1 (5 bases). Between the trimmed V and J ends, which lost 5 bases and 3 bases, there was a span of 10 bases. This CDR3 region has 14 residues. CDR1 and CDR2 (germline): SGHTA, FQGTGA. The CDR3 here is CASSRGGSNEKLFF. In DNA form, the CDR3 reads TGTGCCAGCAGCAGGGGAGGGTCTAATGAAAAACTGTTTTTT.

The V gene is TRBV13, the J gene TRBJ2-2, with a tentative D call TRBD2 (6 bases). Trimming took 1 base from V and 2 from J, leaving 8 bases between them. The germline V gene encodes CDR1 PRHDT and CDR2 FYEKMQ (reference sequence). This CDR3 spans 15 amino acids. This chain's CDR3 is CASSLAGENTGELFF. Here the CDR3 DNA reads TGTGCCAGCAGCTTAGCGGGAGAAAACACCGGGGAGCTGTTTTTT.

The V gene is TRBV18, the J gene TRBJ2-7; D is perhaps TRBD1 (5 bases). V was trimmed by 2 bases and J by 6 bases, leaving 17 bases between them. The length of the CDR3 is 15 residues. Germline V CDR1 and CDR2: KGHSH, LQKENI. Here the CDR3 reads CASSPEYARGSEQYF. As DNA, the CDR3 is TGTGCCAGCTCACCAGAATATGCAAGGGGATCCGAGCAGTACTTC.

The CDR3 DNA reads TGTGCCAGCAGCTTGGTGTCTAGCGGGAACACAGATACGCAGTATTTT. Encoded protein: CASSLVSSGNTDTQYF. The gene calls are TRBV5-5 and TRBJ2-3, with TRBD2 identical over 9 bases. This CDR3 contains 16 residues. The J segment lost 2 bases and the V segment lost 0 bases, leaving 4 bases of the junction unmatched. Looked up from germline, CDR1 is SGHKS and CDR2 is YYEKEE (reference sequence).